One and the same sample provided the 27 T cell receptor beta chains below, sequenced in a study of T cells in Graves' hyperthyroidism and ophthalmopathy. TCR beta CDR3 region amplification was performed from RNA transcripts. A set of HTBI primers served as the primers for a first-round RT-PCR of the TCR CDR3. TCRdb re-called the multiplex PCR reads through MiXCR, storing one row per CDR3 protein. The sample has approximately 590,000 distinct CDR3 sequences; around a sixth are singletons. The sequenced sample was blood. The origin of the receptors is a woman aged 30 to 39 with Graves' hyperthyroidism.

This clonotype was seen a handful of times. The chain is built from TRBV28 and TRBJ1-4, with 7 nucleotides matching TRBD1. Looked up from germline, CDR1 is MDHEN and CDR2 is SYDVKM. CDR3 length: 15 residues. J gave up 3 bases and V 7 bases, and 8 bases lay outside the gene matches. In nucleotides, the CDR3 is TGTGCCAGCAATTCGGTGGGACAGTCTAATGAAAAACTGTTTTTT. Translated: CASNSVGQSNEKLFF.

This clonotype was detected many times. The chain joins TRBV20-1 to TRBJ2-3; D could derive from TRBD1 or TRBD2 (6 bases each). The CDR3 has 14 amino acids. Germline CDR1 DFQATT, CDR2 SNEGSKA (reference sequence). Trimming removed 6 bases from V and 3 bases from J, with 16 bases in between. DNA of the CDR3: TGCAGTGCCCGACGGAGGGGGATTACAGATACGCAGTATTTT. This encodes CSARRRGITDTQYF.

This clonotype showed up many times. CDR3 nucleotides: TGCAGTGCTGTCCTAGACAGGGACACCGGGGAGCTGTTTTTT. Residues: CSAVLDRDTGELFF. V and J are TRBV20-1 and TRBJ2-2; 7 nucleotides line up with TRBD1. The CDR3 totals 14 residues. The junction had 6 bases not matched to a gene; V was cut back by 5 bases and J by 3 bases. In germline, CDR1 is DFQATT, CDR2 SNEGSKA (reference sequence).

The rearrangement links TRBV6-1 to TRBJ2-1; 9 bases align to TRBD1. Germline V gene sequence: CDR1 MNHNS, CDR2 SASEGT. This CDR3 has 15 amino acids. V shed 7 bases, J shed 5 bases, and the junction held 9 bases outside the gene matches. CDR3 nucleotide sequence: TGTGCCAGCAATCTCCCACAGGGGGCCCACAATGAGCAGTTCTTC. Protein product: CASNLPQGAHNEQFF.

This clonotype was seen at least ten times. The chain combines TRBV7-7 with TRBJ2-1; D is uncertain. The V and J ends lost 5 bases and 2 bases respectively, with 13 bases between them. This CDR3 is built from 15 residues. The germline gives CDR1 SSHAT, CDR2 FNYEAQ (reference sequence). CDR3 nucleotide sequence: TGTGCCAGCAGCCCCCTAGTTTTGGCCTACAATGAGCAGTTCTTC. This gives the protein CASSPLVLAYNEQFF.

This clonotype appeared many times. V usage is TRBV2 and J usage is TRBJ2-7; 9 bases agree with TRBD1. The CDR3 covers 16 residues. With 0 bases clipped from V and 4 bases from J, the junction kept 7 bases outside the gene matches. Germline-derived CDR1 and CDR2 are SNHLY and FYNNEI. Here the CDR3 reads CASSEAKGTGRYEQYF. CDR3 nucleotide sequence: TGTGCCAGCAGTGAAGCGAAAGGGACAGGGAGGTACGAGCAGTACTTC.

With regard to this clonotype: A read error may explain this, as a much larger clone is one base away. V is TRBV28 and J is TRBJ2-7; TRBD1 aligns across 10 bases. The germline V gene has CDR1 MDHEN and CDR2 SYDVKM. The CDR3 spans 14 residues. The CDR3 is CGSSRTGGPYEQYF. The CDR3 region has the DNA TGTGGCAGCAGTAGGACAGGGGGACCCTACGAGCAGTACTTC.

This clonotype was seen at least ten times. V is TRBV24-1 and J is TRBJ1-2, with TRBD1 matching over 7 bases. This CDR3 has 15 amino acids. Germline V gives CDR1 KGHDR, CDR2 SFDVKD. The J segment lost 3 bases and the V segment lost 4 bases, leaving 7 bases of the junction unmatched. In DNA form, the CDR3 reads TGTGCCACCAGTGAAACAGGGGCGGGGGACTATGGCTACACCTTC. Translation gives CATSETGAGDYGYTF.

This clonotype came up a few times. This chain uses TRBV15 with TRBJ1-2; TRBD1 might be the D (5 bases). This CDR3 has 15 residues. The germline V and J ends were trimmed by 0 bases and 1 base, with 9 bases remaining between them. Germline assignment: CDR1 LNHNV and CDR2 YYDKDF (reference sequence). The CDR3 reads CATSRDQGSNYGYTF. CDR3 nucleotide sequence: TGTGCCACCAGCAGAGATCAGGGAAGTAACTATGGCTACACCTTC.

This clonotype has a count of ten or more. J is TRBJ2-1 and V is TRBV11-3, with D possibly being TRBD2 (5 bases). Trimming shortened V by 5 bases and J by 5 bases, and 10 bases separated the two germline ends. The CDR3 extends over 13 amino acids. Germline CDR1 is SGHNT and CDR2 is YENEEA. CDR3: CASSAGIHNEQFF. The CDR3 region has the DNA TGTGCCAGCAGCGCCGGGATTCACAATGAGCAGTTCTTC. Together with reference TRBV11-3 and TRBJ2-1, the CDR3 gives the full variable domain: EAGVVQSPRYKIIEKKQPVAFWCNPISGHNTLYWYLQNLGQGPELLIRYENEEAVDDSQLPKDRFSAERLKGVDSTLKIQPAELGDSAVYLCASSAGIHNEQFFGPGTRLTVL.

The V call is TRBV4-3, the J call TRBJ2-1; 8 bases align to TRBD2. The CDR3 extends over 16 amino acids. V shed 0 bases and J 2 bases; nucleotides not matched to a gene: 3. Germline-derived CDR1 and CDR2 are LGHNA and YSLEER. CDR3 loop: CASSQDGRDPYNEQFF. Written as DNA, the CDR3 is TGCGCCAGCAGCCAAGACGGGAGGGACCCCTACAATGAGCAGTTCTTC.

In this sample, this clonotype turned up many times. The chain joins TRBV3-1 to TRBJ2-2, with 8 bases that match TRBD2. Germline CDR1 LGHDT, CDR2 YNNKEL (reference sequence). The V segment lost 6 bases and the J segment 1 base; nucleotides outside the gene matches: 7. The CDR3 contains 16 residues. DNA for the CDR3: TGTGCCAGCAGGCCAAGCCTAGCGGGGAACACCGGGGAGCTGTTTTTT. It yields the protein CASRPSLAGNTGELFF.

On this clonotype: This may stem from a read error, because a much larger clone lies one nucleotide away. This chain links TRBV28 with TRBJ1-5; D is uncertain. This CDR3 has 13 amino acids. V gave up 6 bases and J gave up 2 bases, with 8 bases separating them. The V gene's germline CDR1 is MDHEN and CDR2 SYDVKM. DNA of the CDR3: TGTGCCAGCAGGGACGTAGGCAATCAGCCCCAGCATTTT. It specifies CASRDVGNQPQHF.

J is TRBJ2-1 and V is TRBV7-9; D ambiguous. Germline lookup yields CDR1 SEHNR and CDR2 FQNEAQ (reference sequence). This CDR3 spans 13 amino acids. V was pared by 6 bases and J by 8 bases, with 14 bases between. CDR3 coding DNA: TGTGCCAGCAGTTCTCGAGGCCCGGATGAGCAGTTCTTC. It yields the protein CASSSRGPDEQFF.

The chain is built from TRBV27 and TRBJ2-2; D is unresolved. Germline assignment: CDR1 MNHEY and CDR2 SMNVEV (reference sequence). The CDR3 length is 14 residues. Trimming took 5 bases from V and 3 from J, leaving 10 bases between them. DNA of the CDR3: TGTGCCAGCAGTCTGGGGATCCACACCGGGGAGCTGTTTTTT. It specifies CASSLGIHTGELFF.

Ten or more counts support this clonotype. The chain links TRBV3-1 to TRBJ1-1; no clear D. CDR1 is LGHDT, CDR2 YNNKEL, per germline (reference sequence). This CDR3 spans 17 amino acids. Trimming pared 0 bases from V and 0 bases from J, leaving 14 bases between. Written as DNA, the CDR3 is TGTGCCAGCAGCCAAGATCTCCCGGCCAGCATGAACACTGAAGCTTTCTTT. Protein sequence: CASSQDLPASMNTEAFF. Using reference TRBV3-1 and TRBJ1-1 for the parts outside the CDR3, the full variable domain is DTAVSQTPKYLVTQMGNDKSIKCEQNLGHDTMYWYKQDSKKFLKIMFSYNNKELIINETVPNRFSPKSPDKAHLNLHINSLELGDSAVYFCASSQDLPASMNTEAFFGQGTRLTVV.

The table lists this clonotype with a few counts. V usage is TRBV18 and J usage is TRBJ2-1, with D tentatively TRBD2 (5 bases). V was shortened by 6 bases and J by 7 bases, with 22 bases between the two germline ends. The CDR3 is made up of 16 amino acids. The V gene's germline CDR1 is KGHSH and CDR2 LQKENI. The CDR3 here is CASSHTAGPGENEQFF. In DNA form, the CDR3 reads TGTGCCAGCTCTCATACGGCGGGCCCAGGTGAGAATGAGCAGTTCTTC.

This clonotype was counted ten times or more. This chain links TRBV3-1 with TRBJ2-1; D not resolved. The germline CDR1 and CDR2 sequences are LGHDT and YNNKEL (reference sequence). This CDR3 comprises 13 residues. The V end was cut by 4 bases, the J end by 8 bases, with 12 bases between. CDR3 nucleotides: TGTGCCAGCAGCCCGTCAGTCAGGCATGAGCAGTTCTTC. As protein: CASSPSVRHEQFF.

This clonotype has at least ten counts. This chain's CDR3 is CASFSGLAGVYEQYF. DNA for the CDR3: TGTGCCAGCTTCTCCGGACTAGCGGGAGTGTACGAGCAGTACTTC. V usage is TRBV28 and J usage is TRBJ2-7; 13 bases are shared with TRBD2. There are 15 residues in the CDR3. Germline CDR1 reads MDHEN; CDR2 reads SYDVKM. Unmatched junction bases numbered 8, after V lost 8 bases and J lost 4 bases.

This clonotype has just a few counts. This chain connects TRBV19 to TRBJ2-7; the match to TRBD2 covers 8 bases. CDR3 length: 15 residues. The germline V gene has CDR1 LNHDA and CDR2 SQIVND (reference sequence). The V and J ends lost 6 bases and 0 bases, in that order; junction bases with no gene match: 7. The CDR3 loop reads CASRMTSGSSYEQYF. The CDR3 DNA follows: TGTGCCAGTAGAATGACAAGCGGGAGCTCCTACGAGCAGTACTTC. Supplemented by reference TRBV19 and TRBJ2-7, the full variable domain reads DGGITQSPKYLFRKEGQNVTLSCEQNLNHDAMYWYRQDPGQGLRLIYYSQIVNDFQKGDIAEGYSVSREKKESFPLTVTSAQKNPTAFYLCASRMTSGSSYEQYFGPGTRLTVT.

Only a few counts were recorded for this clonotype. V gene TRBV5-1 combines with J gene TRBJ1-6; possible D gene TRBD1, 6 bases. Germline V gene sequence: CDR1 SGHRS, CDR2 YFSETQ. The V end was cut by 4 bases, the J end by 7 bases, with 15 bases between. The CDR3 totals 15 residues. DNA of the CDR3: TGCGCCAGCAGCCCCCCGGAACAGGGAAATTCACCCCTCCACTTT. Its protein is CASSPPEQGNSPLHF.

This clonotype was seen repeatedly, ten times or more. The chain carries TRBV11-2 and TRBJ2-7; D is uncertain. This CDR3 is built from 15 residues. Germline V gene data show CDR1 as SGHAT and CDR2 as FQNNGV. Trimming removed 0 bases at V and 0 bases at J, with 9 bases between. Here the CDR3 DNA reads TGTGCCAGCAGCTTAGAAGCAGCGTTCTCCTACGAGCAGTACTTC. Its translation is CASSLEAAFSYEQYF.

As regards this clonotype: It may be a read error: a sequence one base away is much more abundant. This chain connects TRBV15 to TRBJ2-3; no clear D. Germline V gene lookup returns CDR1 LNHNV and CDR2 YYDKDF (reference sequence). There are 16 residues in the CDR3. CDR3 loop: CATSRDRVGSTDMQYF. The CDR3 bases are TGTGCCACCAGCAGAGATCGGGTGGGCAGCACAGATATGCAGTATTTT.

This clonotype appeared many times. J is TRBJ2-7 and V is TRBV6-1, with 9 bases matching TRBD1. The CDR3 spans 12 residues. Looked up from germline, CDR1 is MNHNS and CDR2 is SASEGT. V was clipped by 8 bases and J by 5 bases; unmatched bases: 4. CDR3: CASLTGGNEQYF. The CDR3 DNA is TGTGCCAGCCTAACAGGGGGCAACGAGCAGTACTTC.

The J gene is TRBJ2-7, the V gene TRBV5-1; the match to TRBD2 covers 16 bases. J was trimmed by 7 bases and V by 5 bases; bases with no gene match: 9. This CDR3 is built from 16 residues. Germline CDR1 SGHRS, CDR2 YFSETQ. CDR3: CASRPGTSGRAGEQYF. Here the CDR3 DNA reads TGCGCCAGCAGACCCGGGACTAGCGGGAGGGCGGGAGAGCAGTACTTC.

Many counts were recorded for this clonotype. V and J are TRBV11-2 and TRBJ2-7, with TRBD2 matching over 8 bases. Germline values: CDR1 SGHAT, CDR2 FQNNGV. Germline trimming cut 2 bases from V and 3 bases from J; bases unmatched to any gene: 6. This CDR3 has 15 amino acids. CDR3 residues: CASSLLSLAGYEQYF. The CDR3 nucleotides read TGTGCCAGCAGCTTATTAAGCCTAGCGGGCTACGAGCAGTACTTC.

The chain recombines TRBV6-1 with TRBJ2-7; D assignment may be TRBD1 or TRBD2 (5 bases each). Germline-derived CDR1 and CDR2 are MNHNS and SASEGT. Deletions cut 6 bases from V and 2 bases from J, with 17 bases between. The CDR3 has 15 residues. CDR3 region: CASSRQERTTYEQYF. The CDR3, as DNA: TGTGCCAGCAGCCGCCAAGAGCGGACAACCTACGAGCAGTACTTC.